A few counts support the clone carrying this TCR beta chain. Antigen specificity is unknown. The ends were cut back, 5 bases at V and 6 bases at J, with 20 bases in the middle. Per germline, CDR1 SGHTA and CDR2 FQGNSA. The CDR3 has 17 amino acids. This sample was included in a study of T cell responses to AZD1222 COVID-19 vaccine. Assay: immunoSEQ multiplex PCR; the TCRdb copy retains only in-frame clones and omits some. The table has 95,000 to 150,000 clones, about 90% seen once. Study outcomes and limitations: CD4 TCRs linked to vaccination spanned spike, dominating at 160-218 and 743-854.

The sequenced sample was peripheral blood, obtained on day 0 of AZD1222 vaccination. V and J are TRBV7-2 and TRBJ1-6; possible D gene TRBD1, 5 bases. This receptor was obtained from an adult in good health. The CDR3 reads CASSRRGGGGVNSPLHF. CDR3 bases: TGTGCCAGCAGCCGGCGAGGTGGGGGAGGAGTTAATTCACCCCTCCACTTT.